Sequencing of this T cell receptor (beta chain) was carried out in a study of blood T cell repertoires in COVID-19. Study details: The United States, Italy and Spain were the sources of the acute and convalescent COVID-19 samples. T cells, B-cell-depleted T cells, or PBMCs supplied cDNA or gDNA.

Trimming shortened V by 0 bases and J by 9 bases, and 9 bases separated the two germline ends. CDR3 length: 12 amino acids. In germline, CDR1 is GTSNPN, CDR2 SVGIG (reference sequence). How the authors handled the data: Estimates of nucleated cell counts were drawn from the amplification of reference gene primers. The protocol was immunoSEQ multiplex PCR, while the TCRdb copy is restricted to in-frame clones and leaves out a portion. Clonal size and the V and J genes are those of that table, whereas D and trimming came from the DNA. The sample lists roughly 120,000 clones; around 86% were seen once. The genes are TRBV30 and TRBJ2-1; D gene uncertain. The source is a woman in her 70s with acute or convalescent COVID-19. Sample: peripheral blood. This CDR3 reads CAWSVGPGEQFF. In DNA form, the CDR3 reads TGTGCCTGGAGTGTCGGCCCAGGTGAGCAGTTCTTC. The whole variable domain, remainder taken from reference TRBV30 and TRBJ2-1, is SQTIHQWPATLVQPVGSPLSLECTVEGTSNPNLYWYRQAAGRGLQLLFYSVGIGQISSEVPQNLSASRPQDRQFILSSKKLLLSDSGFYLCAWSVGPGEQFFGPGTRLTVL.